The clone carrying this TCR beta chain appeared a single time. This entry is derived from a study of blood T cell repertoires in COVID-19. Looking at the study overall: COVID-19 samples, acute and convalescent, were from the United States, Italy and Spain.

The J segment lost 6 bases and the V segment lost 6 bases, leaving 6 bases of the junction unmatched. The germline V gene has CDR1 SNHLY and CDR2 FYNNEI. CDR3 length: 15 amino acids. Original processing notes: Cell counts per sample came from amplifying reference gene primers. Clones were sequenced by immunoSEQ multiplex PCR, and TCRdb holds only the in-frame ones, with some missing. The V and J calls and clone size were taken over from that table, and D and trimming were inferred from the DNA. The top ten clones hold roughly 7.5% of a sample with about 170,000 clones, roughly 86% of them seen once. The gene calls are TRBV2 and TRBJ1-4, with 11 bases that match TRBD1. The receptor's source is a man aged 40-49 years who had recovered from COVID-19. The sample taken for sequencing was peripheral blood. The CDR3 nucleotides are TGTGCCAGCAGCGATGGACAGGGGGCTGATGAAAAACTGTTTTTT. It encodes CASSDGQGADEKLFF.